A single sample gave rise to the 29 T cell receptor beta chains below, sequenced in a study of blood T cell repertoires in COVID-19 (dated by TCRdb to the early 2020s). The method was the immunoSEQ multiplex PCR assay. The table comes from immuneACCESS by way of TCRdb, which keeps in-frame sequences with V and J called. Part of the clones is missing from these tables; in studies checked, under half for an unresolved V gene and the rest for unknown reasons. The sample table lists under 200,000 clones, around 85% of them with a count of one. The ten largest clones take up 4% of the sample. Material: peripheral blood. All receptors derive from a woman aged 65 to 85 with acute or convalescent COVID-19.

The chain couples TRBV9 to TRBJ2-3; possibly TRBD2 for D (5 bases). The CDR3 is 14 residues long. Germline lookup yields CDR1 SGDLS and CDR2 YYNGEE. Trimming cost V 0 bases and J 0 bases, with 5 bases left between them. CDR3 nucleotide sequence: TGTGCCAGCAGCGTAGGACTAAGCACAGATACGCAGTATTTT. Its translation: CASSVGLSTDTQYF.

This clone was detected once. The V and J genes are TRBV5-1 and TRBJ2-1; 7 nucleotides line up with TRBD2. Germline V gene sequence: CDR1 SGHRS, CDR2 YFSETQ. After removal of 1 base from V and 2 bases from J, the junction contained 9 bases not matched to a gene. The CDR3 is 17 amino acids. This CDR3 is CASSLTTSSGTYNEQFF. CDR3 nucleotide sequence: TGCGCCAGCAGCTTGACAACGTCTAGCGGCACCTACAATGAGCAGTTCTTC.

The chain combines TRBV7-6 with TRBJ1-5, with D possibly TRBD1 on 5 matching bases. The CDR3 is made up of 14 amino acids. V shed 1 base and J shed 4 bases, with 8 bases lying between them. Germline V gives CDR1 SGHVS, CDR2 FNYEAQ. The CDR3 protein is CASSLGGRNQPQHF. CDR3 coding DNA: TGTGCCAGCAGCTTAGGGGGCAGAAATCAGCCCCAGCATTTT.

The chain carries TRBV27 and TRBJ1-2; possibly TRBD1 for D (6 bases). Trimming cost V 5 bases and J 5 bases, with 18 bases left between them. Germline V lookup: CDR1 MNHEY, CDR2 SMNVEV (reference sequence). The CDR3 loop spans 15 amino acids. The CDR3 nucleotides read TGTGCCAGCAGTCCCCGGGAGGGGGTGATTTATGGCTACACCTTC. Translated: CASSPREGVIYGYTF.

The chain is built from TRBV11-2 and TRBJ1-2; 7 bases align to TRBD1. The CDR3 covers 19 residues. The ends lost 4 bases at V and 3 bases at J; junction bases unmatched: 20. Germline CDR1 is SGHAT and CDR2 is FQNNGV. This CDR3 is CASSSKKGGGIGVDYGYTF. The CDR3 DNA is TGTGCCAGCAGCTCGAAGAAAGGGGGCGGTATCGGGGTTGACTATGGCTACACCTTC. Full variable domain (outside the CDR3, taken from reference TRBV11-2 and TRBJ1-2): EAGVAQSPRYKIIEKRQSVAFWCNPISGHATLYWYQQILGQGPKLLIQFQNNGVVDDSQLPKDRFSAERLKGVDSTLKIQPAKLEDSAVYLCASSSKKGGGIGVDYGYTFGSGTRLTVV.

This rearrangement joins TRBV5-4 to TRBJ1-2; no reliable D call. This CDR3 is 14 amino acids long. Trimming shortened V by 2 bases and J by 2 bases, and 10 bases separated the two germline ends. Germline CDR1 SGHNT, CDR2 YYREEE (reference sequence). CDR3 bases: TGTGCCAGCAGCTTCGAAAGCGGGAACTATGGCTACACCTTC. It yields the protein CASSFESGNYGYTF.

V gene TRBV9 combines with J gene TRBJ2-7, with 9 bases aligning to TRBD1. The CDR3 covers 14 residues. From germline, CDR1 is SGDLS and CDR2 YYNGEE. V was clipped by 0 bases and J by 6 bases; unmatched bases: 4. CDR3 bases: TGTGCCAGCAGCGTAGGACAGGGGGGACGCGAGCAGTACTTC. Its protein product is CASSVGQGGREQYF.

The count of this clone is one. The chain combines TRBV2 with TRBJ2-3; D may be TRBD1 (6 bases). The V gene lost 6 bases and the J gene lost 2 bases, with 12 bases spanning the gap. Germline CDR1 SNHLY, CDR2 FYNNEI. The CDR3 has 14 residues. The CDR3 bases are TGTGCCAGCAGGGACAGCCGCCTCACAGATACGCAGTATTTT. This sequence encodes CASRDSRLTDTQYF. Full variable domain (missing parts from reference TRBV2 and TRBJ2-3): EPEVTQTPSHQVTQMGQEVILRCVPISNHLYFYWYRQILGQKVEFLVSFYNNEISEKSEIFDDQFSVERPDGSNFTLKIRSTKLEDSAMYFCASRDSRLTDTQYFGPGTRLTVL.

The chain uses TRBV3-1 (or the pseudogene TRBV3-2) and TRBJ2-5; 7 bases fit TRBD1. The CDR3 has 14 residues. Germline CDR1 reads LGHDT; CDR2 reads YNNKEL (reference sequence). With V trimmed by 2 bases and J by 5 bases, 5 bases remained unmatched. The CDR3 loop reads CASSQNRGYETQYF. In DNA, the CDR3 is TGTGCCAGCAGCCAAAACAGGGGTTACGAGACCCAGTACTTC.

The chain carries TRBV18 and TRBJ1-4, with 7 bases lining up with TRBD1. V lost 5 bases, J lost 2 bases, and 14 bases stayed unmatched. This CDR3 has 18 residues. Germline loops: CDR1 KGHSH, CDR2 LQKENI. The CDR3 DNA is TGTGCCAGCTCAACGACCCGATTACAGGGGACCACTAATGAAAAACTGTTTTTT. It yields the protein CASSTTRLQGTTNEKLFF.

V usage is TRBV7-2 and J usage is TRBJ2-7, with a tentative D call TRBD1 (5 bases). Germline V gene sequence: CDR1 SGHTA, CDR2 FQGNSA. Trimming took off 5 bases at V and 4 bases at J, with 15 bases between the two ends. The CDR3 loop spans 14 amino acids. Written as DNA, the CDR3 is TGTGCCAGCAGCCCTTCCAGGGCCGAATACGAGCAGTACTTC. This encodes CASSPSRAEYEQYF.

The chain carries TRBV7-9 and TRBJ2-7; D gene ambiguous. With 5 bases removed from V and 5 bases from J, the gap between germline ends came to 10 bases. Germline V lookup: CDR1 SEHNR, CDR2 FQNEAQ (reference sequence). The CDR3 loop spans 12 amino acids. The CDR3 nucleotides are TGTGCCAGCAGCCTCAGTTTCCACGAGCAGTACTTC. Its protein product is CASSLSFHEQYF.

V usage is TRBV4-3 and J usage is TRBJ2-2; the match to TRBD2 covers 10 bases. CDR1 is LGHNA and CDR2 is YSLEER in the germline V gene. After removal of 1 base from V and 2 bases from J, the junction contained 19 bases not matched to a gene. The CDR3 loop spans 22 amino acids. The CDR3 bases are TGCGCCAGCAGCCAAGGGTATTTCATGGGGCTAGCGGGGGTACTTAACACCGGGGAGCTGTTTTTT. Protein sequence: CASSQGYFMGLAGVLNTGELFF.

The V and J genes are TRBV6-5 and TRBJ1-1; no firm D call. Germline V lookup: CDR1 MNHEY, CDR2 SVGAGI. Trimming stripped 5 bases from V and 6 bases from J, with 13 bases between. This CDR3 contains 13 residues. In DNA, the CDR3 is TGTGCCAGCAGTACCTCGTTGCAGTCTGAAGCTTTCTTT. Translating gives CASSTSLQSEAFF.

The chain carries TRBV7-2 and TRBJ1-2; no firm D call. The germline gives CDR1 SGHTA, CDR2 FQGNSA. Trimming took 2 bases from V and 8 from J, leaving 9 bases between them. The CDR3 sequence is 12 residues long. The CDR3 sequence is CASSLSLRGYTF. In DNA form, the CDR3 reads TGTGCCAGCAGCTTATCCCTACGCGGCTACACCTTC.

The chain employs TRBV20-1 and TRBJ1-2; TRBD1 is a possible D gene (5 bases). There are 14 residues in the CDR3. Germline V lookup: CDR1 DFQATT, CDR2 SNEGSKA (reference sequence). Between the trimmed V and J ends, which lost 3 bases and 7 bases, there was a span of 18 bases. The CDR3: CSASNSDRGTGYTF. Written as DNA, the CDR3 is TGCAGTGCTAGTAATTCCGACAGAGGAACTGGCTACACCTTC.

This clone was found a few times. This rearrangement joins TRBV7-2 to TRBJ1-5; D is unclear. Looked up from germline, CDR1 is SGHTA and CDR2 is FQGNSA. This CDR3 is built from 15 residues. Trimming left V 5 bases short and J 1 base short, with 12 bases between. CDR3 in DNA: TGTGCCAGCAGCCCAAACAGCTTAAGCAATCAGCCCCAGCATTTT. Its translation is CASSPNSLSNQPQHF.

This chain uses TRBV7-2 with TRBJ1-2; TRBD1 matches 9 bases. The V segment lost 1 base and the J segment 0 bases; nucleotides outside the gene matches: 6. Per the germline V gene, CDR1 is SGHTA and CDR2 is FQGNSA. This CDR3 contains 17 residues. In nucleotides, the CDR3 is TGTGCCAGCAGCTTAGGTCCGGGACAGGGATCTAACTATGGCTACACCTTC. Translated: CASSLGPGQGSNYGYTF.

V usage is TRBV9 and J usage is TRBJ1-1, with 8 bases lining up with TRBD1. With V trimmed by 3 bases and J by 5 bases, 9 bases remained unmatched. Per germline, CDR1 SGDLS and CDR2 YYNGEE. The CDR3 consists of 15 residues. This chain's CDR3 is CASSDRTGRSTEAFF. The CDR3 nucleotides read TGTGCCAGCAGCGACCGGACAGGGAGGAGTACTGAAGCTTTCTTT.

The gene calls are TRBV4-2 and TRBJ1-3; 8 nucleotides line up with TRBD1. CDR1 and CDR2 (germline): LGHNA, YNFKEQ. CDR3 length: 18 amino acids. Trimming cost V 4 bases and J 1 base; bases outside gene matches: 12. CDR3 protein: CASSLSPGQGPSGNTIYF. DNA for the CDR3: TGTGCCAGCAGCCTAAGCCCCGGACAGGGTCCTTCTGGAAACACCATATATTTT.

V is TRBV7-9 and J is TRBJ1-2; D remains ambiguous. The V gene's germline CDR1 is SEHNR and CDR2 FQNEAQ (reference sequence). This CDR3 has 14 residues. Deletions cut 3 bases from V and 4 bases from J, with 12 bases between. The CDR3 is CASSLAGPVYGYTF. Here the CDR3 DNA reads TGTGCCAGCAGCTTGGCTGGTCCTGTCTATGGCTACACCTTC.

The chain uses TRBV28 and TRBJ1-1; possibly TRBD1 for D (5 bases). Germline V gene sequence: CDR1 MDHEN, CDR2 SYDVKM. This CDR3 is built from 11 residues. Trimming shortened V by 9 bases and J by 7 bases, and 12 bases separated the two germline ends. In nucleotides, the CDR3 is TGTGCCAGTATCTCGCAGGGTGAAGCTTTCTTT. Encoded protein: CASISQGEAFF.

This clone was seen more than once but under ten times. The V call is TRBV6-1, the J call TRBJ2-5; the match to TRBD1 covers 8 bases. The germline V gene has CDR1 MNHNS and CDR2 SASEGT. The V and J ends lost 0 bases and 5 bases, in that order; junction bases with no gene match: 8. The CDR3 has 16 residues. CDR3 loop: CASSEAMDRARETQYF. Here the CDR3 DNA reads TGTGCCAGCAGTGAAGCGATGGACAGGGCTCGGGAGACCCAGTACTTC.

The gene calls are TRBV5-5 and TRBJ1-5, with TRBD1 matching over 8 bases. CDR1 and CDR2 (germline): SGHKS, YYEKEE (reference sequence). The CDR3 length is 16 residues. Trimming at V came to 0 bases and at J to 1 base, leaving 3 bases not matched to a gene. CDR3 sequence: CASSLGDRLSNQPQHF. CDR3 sequence (DNA): TGTGCCAGCAGCTTGGGGGACAGGCTCAGCAATCAGCCCCAGCATTTT.

This clone turned up a few times. This chain connects TRBV10-2 to TRBJ1-6; 8 bases fit TRBD1. The V and J ends lost 0 bases and 10 bases, in that order; junction bases with no gene match: 8. The CDR3 runs to 16 residues. Germline V gene lookup returns CDR1 WSHSY and CDR2 SAAADI. CDR3 nucleotide sequence: TGCGCCAGCAGTGAGTCGGGCGACAGGGGATGGTCACCCCTCCACTTT. It yields the protein CASSESGDRGWSPLHF.

The chain carries TRBV11-1 and TRBJ2-7, with 7 positions matching TRBD1. After removal of 4 bases from V and 2 bases from J, the junction contained 8 bases not matched to a gene. This CDR3 comprises 15 residues. CDR1 SGHAT and CDR2 FQDESV come from the germline V gene (reference sequence). This CDR3 is CASSSNPGTAYEQYF. The CDR3 coding sequence is TGTGCCAGCAGCTCGAACCCCGGGACAGCCTACGAGCAGTACTTC.

This clone appeared once. The chain joins TRBV25-1 to TRBJ1-4; D perhaps matches TRBD1 (6 bases). The CDR3 extends over 16 amino acids. Trimming cost V 3 bases and J 6 bases, with 17 bases left between them. Germline lookup yields CDR1 MGHDK and CDR2 SYGVNS. The CDR3 loop is CASSDVDRWGDEKLFF. The CDR3 coding sequence is TGTGCCAGCAGTGACGTCGACAGGTGGGGCGATGAAAAACTGTTTTTT.

The chain joins TRBV7-2 to TRBJ1-6; D perhaps matches TRBD1 (6 bases). The germline gives CDR1 SGHTA, CDR2 FQGNSA. CDR3 length: 14 residues. Deletions cut 4 bases from V and 7 bases from J, with 11 bases between. DNA for the CDR3: TGTGCCAGCAGCTCCGGACAGAGGAATTCACCCCTCCACTTT. Translated, it gives CASSSGQRNSPLHF.

This clone was recorded once. CDR3 in DNA: TGTGCCAGCAGTTACTCCGAGCGAGGCGGGGAGCTGTTTTTT. This translates into CASSYSERGGELFF. The rearrangement links TRBV6-5 to TRBJ2-2; D is uncertain. The germline V and J ends were trimmed by 0 bases and 7 bases, with 9 bases remaining between them. This CDR3 is built from 14 residues. From germline, CDR1 is MNHEY and CDR2 SVGAGI.